The rows below give T cell receptor beta chains drawn from one sample of a study of cytomegalovirus exposure and HLA in healthy donors. Clones were sequenced by immunoSEQ multiplex PCR, and TCRdb holds only the in-frame ones, with some missing. The table records around 130,000 clones, just under 90% of them present only once. The sample consisted of PBMCs. The source is a man aged 30-40 years in good health and CMV-seronegative. Each CDR3 is given with its conserved first and last residue. A D gene is named only where the DNA matches it firmly. For some rows the clone size is stated as once, few or many, or as a class when expanded; others skip it.

j_call: TRBJ1-1
v_call: TRBV4-1
d_call: NA
clone_size: NA
cdr3_nt: TGCGCCAGCAGCCAAGAAGGATCAGGGGTCCACGCTTTCTTT
cdr3_aa: CASSQEGSGVHAFF

j_call: TRBJ1-1
v_call: TRBV13
d_call: NA
clone_size: NA
cdr3_nt: TGTGCCAGCAGCTTAATGAGGGAGACGAACACTGAAGCTTTCTTT
cdr3_aa: CASSLMRETNTEAFF

j_call: TRBJ2-6
v_call: TRBV5-5
d_call: TRBD1
clone_size: NA
cdr3_nt: TGTGCCAGCAGCTGGGACAGGAGCTCTGGGGCCAACGTCCTGACTTTC
cdr3_aa: CASSWDRSSGANVLTF

j_call: TRBJ1-1
v_call: TRBV18
d_call: TRBD1
clone_size: few
cdr3_nt: TGTGCCAGCTCACCAACAGGGGTGGGTGAAGCTTTCTTT
cdr3_aa: CASSPTGVGEAFF

j_call: TRBJ2-6
v_call: TRBV5-1
d_call: NA
clone_size: NA
cdr3_nt: TGCGCCAGCAGCTCAAATCGAGGGTCTGGGGCCAACGTCCTGACTTTC
cdr3_aa: CASSSNRGSGANVLTF

j_call: TRBJ1-2
v_call: TRBV2
d_call: TRBD1
clone_size: NA
cdr3_nt: TGTGCCAGCAGGGGGACAGGAATAATAGATGGCTACACCTTC
cdr3_aa: CASRGTGIIDGYTF

j_call: TRBJ1-1
v_call: TRBV11-2
d_call: TRBD1
clone_size: NA
cdr3_nt: TGTGCCAGCAGCTGGGGACAGGAAGCTTTCTTT
cdr3_aa: CASSWGQEAFF

j_call: TRBJ2-3
v_call: TRBV10-2
d_call: TRBD2
clone_size: NA
cdr3_nt: TGCGCCAGCACGCTAGCGGGGGGGCGTACAGATACGCAGTATTTT
cdr3_aa: CASTLAGGRTDTQYF

j_call: TRBJ2-2
v_call: TRBV12-5
d_call: NA
clone_size: NA
cdr3_nt: TGTGCTAGTGCTAATGTGAACACCGGGGAGCTGTTTTTT
cdr3_aa: CASANVNTGELFF

j_call: TRBJ2-2
v_call: TRBV4-3
d_call: NA
clone_size: NA
cdr3_nt: TGCGCCAGCAGCCAAGATCCAGGGGCCGGGGAGCTGTTTTTT
cdr3_aa: CASSQDPGAGELFF

j_call: TRBJ1-3
v_call: TRBV11-2
d_call: NA
clone_size: once
cdr3_nt: TGTGCCAGCAGCTTAGCTGACAGGCGAGGTGGAAACACCATATATTTT
cdr3_aa: CASSLADRRGGNTIYF

j_call: TRBJ2-5
v_call: TRBV15
d_call: NA
clone_size: NA
cdr3_nt: TGTGCCACCAGCAGAGACCATCAAGAGACCCAGTACTTC
cdr3_aa: CATSRDHQETQYF

j_call: TRBJ1-6
v_call: TRBV2
d_call: NA
clone_size: NA
cdr3_nt: TGTGCCAGCAGTGAGCGGGTGCAGGGAGGTTCACCCCTCCACTTT
cdr3_aa: CASSERVQGGSPLHF

j_call: TRBJ1-5
v_call: TRBV7-2
d_call: NA
clone_size: NA
cdr3_nt: TGTGCCAGCAGCTTAGATGCGGGGGATCAGCCCCAGCATTTT
cdr3_aa: CASSLDAGDQPQHF

j_call: TRBJ2-7
v_call: TRBV4-2
d_call: NA
clone_size: NA
cdr3_nt: TGTGCCAGCAGCCAGGCCGGGACTGCCTCCGGGGAGCAGTACTTC
cdr3_aa: CASSQAGTASGEQYF

j_call: TRBJ2-2
v_call: TRBV7-8
d_call: NA
clone_size: NA
cdr3_nt: TGTGCCAGCAGCTTAGAAGGGGCGAACACCGGGGAGCTGTTTTTT
cdr3_aa: CASSLEGANTGELFF

j_call: TRBJ2-2
v_call: TRBV7-9
d_call: NA
clone_size: NA
cdr3_nt: TGTGCCAGCAGCTTATTCGGGCTGGGGCCGGGGAACACCGGGGAGCTGTTTTTT
cdr3_aa: CASSLFGLGPGNTGELFF

j_call: TRBJ1-1
v_call: TRBV18
d_call: NA
clone_size: NA
cdr3_nt: TGTGCCAGCTCACCTAACGCGGCGAACACTGAAGCTTTCTTT
cdr3_aa: CASSPNAANTEAFF

j_call: TRBJ1-6
v_call: TRBV28
d_call: NA
clone_size: few
cdr3_nt: TGTGCCAGCAGACATGGACAGCATAATTCACCCCTCCACTTT
cdr3_aa: CASRHGQHNSPLHF

j_call: TRBJ1-1
v_call: TRBV7-9
d_call: TRBD1
clone_size: NA
cdr3_nt: TGTGCCAGCAGCCGCGAACAGGGGTGGGAAACTGAAGCTTTCTTT
cdr3_aa: CASSREQGWETEAFF

j_call: TRBJ1-5
v_call: TRBV4-3
d_call: NA
clone_size: NA
cdr3_nt: TGCGCCAGCAGCCAAGAAACCTATAGCAATCAGCCCCAGCATTTT
cdr3_aa: CASSQETYSNQPQHF

j_call: TRBJ2-5
v_call: TRBV6-6
d_call: TRBD1
clone_size: NA
cdr3_nt: TGTGCCAGCAGTCATCTACCCGGGACAGGGGATGAGACCCAGTACTTC
cdr3_aa: CASSHLPGTGDETQYF

j_call: TRBJ1-5
v_call: TRBV7-8
d_call: NA
clone_size: NA
cdr3_nt: TGTGCCAGCAGCCCGGGTCCCGAGGACTTAGCCCAGCATTTT
cdr3_aa: CASSPGPEDLAQHF

j_call: TRBJ2-7
v_call: TRBV7-8
d_call: TRBD1
clone_size: NA
cdr3_nt: TGTGCCAGCAGCTCCACCGGGACAGACTACGAGCAGTACTTC
cdr3_aa: CASSSTGTDYEQYF

j_call: TRBJ1-6
v_call: TRBV11-2
d_call: TRBD1
clone_size: NA
cdr3_nt: TGTGCCAGCAGCCACCGGGACAGGGCTTTGGGTCTCCCCCTCCACTTT
cdr3_aa: CASSHRDRALGLPLHF

j_call: TRBJ2-7
v_call: TRBV5-4
d_call: TRBD1
clone_size: once
cdr3_nt: TGTGCCAGCAGCCTCCTCGGGACAGAAAACTACGAGCAGTACTTC
cdr3_aa: CASSLLGTENYEQYF

j_call: TRBJ1-6
v_call: TRBV19
d_call: NA
clone_size: NA
cdr3_nt: TGTGCCAGTTCCTCCCGGAAGGAGAGTAATTCACCCCTCCACTTT
cdr3_aa: CASSSRKESNSPLHF

j_call: TRBJ1-1
v_call: TRBV6-5
d_call: NA
clone_size: NA
cdr3_nt: TGTGCCAGCAGTGCGCGGGTTTCTGTCGGCACTGAAGCTTTCTTT
cdr3_aa: CASSARVSVGTEAFF

j_call: TRBJ2-2
v_call: TRBV10-2
d_call: TRBD1
clone_size: NA
cdr3_nt: TGCGCCAGCCTTATCGGACAGGGGGCCACCGGGGAGCTGTTTTTT
cdr3_aa: CASLIGQGATGELFF

j_call: TRBJ1-2
v_call: TRBV5-6
d_call: TRBD1
clone_size: NA
cdr3_nt: TGTGCCAGCAGCCTGGGACAGGGCATCAGCTATGGCTACACCTTC
cdr3_aa: CASSLGQGISYGYTF

j_call: TRBJ1-4
v_call: TRBV6-5
d_call: NA
clone_size: once
cdr3_nt: TGTGCCAGCAGTTACGCAGGGTCTAATGAAAAACTGTTTTTT
cdr3_aa: CASSYAGSNEKLFF

j_call: TRBJ1-1
v_call: TRBV2
d_call: NA
clone_size: NA
cdr3_nt: TGTGCCAGCACCATCGGGGGGTGGAACACTGAAGCTTTCTTT
cdr3_aa: CASTIGGWNTEAFF

j_call: TRBJ2-5
v_call: TRBV4-3
d_call: NA
clone_size: NA
cdr3_nt: TGCGCCAGCAGCCCCCGATACCAGGGGGGCGGTGAGACCCAGTACTTC
cdr3_aa: CASSPRYQGGGETQYF

j_call: TRBJ2-2
v_call: TRBV28
d_call: TRBD2
clone_size: NA
cdr3_nt: TGTGCCAGTTTAGCGGGGACGAACACCGGGGAGCTGTTTTTT
cdr3_aa: CASLAGTNTGELFF

j_call: TRBJ2-7
v_call: TRBV2
d_call: NA
clone_size: NA
cdr3_nt: TGTGCCAGCAGTTCCCAGGGTTACGAGCAGTACTTC
cdr3_aa: CASSSQGYEQYF

j_call: TRBJ1-1
v_call: TRBV13
d_call: TRBD1
clone_size: NA
cdr3_nt: TGTGCCAGCAGCAGCCGCCATGACAGGGTGAACACTGAAGCTTTCTTT
cdr3_aa: CASSSRHDRVNTEAFF

j_call: TRBJ2-2
v_call: TRBV7-2
d_call: NA
clone_size: NA
cdr3_nt: TGTGCCGAGGCCGGCAGATCGAACACCGGGGAGCTGTTTTTT
cdr3_aa: CAEAGRSNTGELFF

j_call: TRBJ2-5
v_call: TRBV6-5
d_call: TRBD2
clone_size: NA
cdr3_nt: TGTGCCAGCAGCAGAGGACTAGGGCGGGAGACCCAGTACTTC
cdr3_aa: CASSRGLGRETQYF

j_call: TRBJ1-2
v_call: TRBV5-1
d_call: NA
clone_size: NA
cdr3_nt: TGCGCCAGCAGCTTGCAACCTGGACAGACGGGCTACACCTTC
cdr3_aa: CASSLQPGQTGYTF

j_call: TRBJ1-5
v_call: TRBV18
d_call: TRBD1
clone_size: NA
cdr3_nt: TGTGCCAGCTCAACGATCCGGACAGGGGAGGGGAGCAATCAGCCCCAGCATTTT
cdr3_aa: CASSTIRTGEGSNQPQHF

j_call: TRBJ2-3
v_call: TRBV6-5
d_call: TRBD2
clone_size: NA
cdr3_nt: TGTGCCAGCAGTTACTCCGGGACTAGCTTCGCAGATACGCAGTATTTT
cdr3_aa: CASSYSGTSFADTQYF

j_call: TRBJ1-2
v_call: TRBV18
d_call: TRBD1
clone_size: NA
cdr3_nt: TGTGCCAGCTCCGGGACAGCCGGATACTATGGCTACACCTTC
cdr3_aa: CASSGTAGYYGYTF

j_call: TRBJ2-3
v_call: TRBV7-7
d_call: NA
clone_size: NA
cdr3_nt: TGTGCCAGCAGCTCTGACATAAGGGGCGATACGCAGTATTTT
cdr3_aa: CASSSDIRGDTQYF

j_call: TRBJ2-3
v_call: TRBV7-9
d_call: TRBD2
clone_size: NA
cdr3_nt: TGTGCCAGCAGCACAGGCGGGGGGAGGGGCACAGATACGCAGTATTTT
cdr3_aa: CASSTGGGRGTDTQYF

j_call: TRBJ2-7
v_call: TRBV18
d_call: NA
clone_size: NA
cdr3_nt: TGTGCCAGCTCTCCCCCGGGGGACAGCGAGCAGTACTTC
cdr3_aa: CASSPPGDSEQYF

j_call: TRBJ1-1
v_call: TRBV6-6
d_call: NA
clone_size: NA
cdr3_nt: TGTGCCAGCAGCCTGACACTGAACACTGAAGCTTTCTTT
cdr3_aa: CASSLTLNTEAFF

j_call: TRBJ1-2
v_call: TRBV5-6
d_call: TRBD1
clone_size: NA
cdr3_nt: TGTGCCAGCAGCTTGACAGGGGCAAGGTATGGCTACACCTTC
cdr3_aa: CASSLTGARYGYTF

j_call: TRBJ2-7
v_call: TRBV2
d_call: TRBD1
clone_size: NA
cdr3_nt: TGTGCCAGCGGACAGGGGGGCTACGAGCAGTACTTC
cdr3_aa: CASGQGGYEQYF

j_call: TRBJ2-1
v_call: TRBV11-2
d_call: TRBD2
clone_size: NA
cdr3_nt: TGTGCCAGCAGCTTAGATGGGCGCCTAGCGGGGATGGTTGAGCAGTTCTTC
cdr3_aa: CASSLDGRLAGMVEQFF

j_call: TRBJ1-1
v_call: TRBV6-6
d_call: NA
clone_size: NA
cdr3_nt: TGTGCCAGCAGTTACCATCTATCAGCAGGGCCTGAAGCTTTCTTT
cdr3_aa: CASSYHLSAGPEAFF

j_call: TRBJ1-2
v_call: TRBV6-5
d_call: TRBD1
clone_size: NA
cdr3_nt: TGTGCCAGCAGTTGGACAGGGGAAAGTGGCTACACCTTC
cdr3_aa: CASSWTGESGYTF

j_call: TRBJ2-3
v_call: TRBV10-1
d_call: NA
clone_size: NA
cdr3_nt: TGCGCCAGCAACCCACAGGGAGCAGATACGCAGTATTTT
cdr3_aa: CASNPQGADTQYF

j_call: TRBJ1-4
v_call: TRBV27
d_call: TRBD1
clone_size: once
cdr3_nt: TGTGCCAGCAGTCCCACGACAGGGCAAGAAAAACTGTTTTTT
cdr3_aa: CASSPTTGQEKLFF

j_call: TRBJ1-1
v_call: TRBV5-1
d_call: NA
clone_size: NA
cdr3_nt: TGCGCCAGCAGCTTGATGCGGGGAACTAGGAACACTGAAGCTTTCTTT
cdr3_aa: CASSLMRGTRNTEAFF

j_call: TRBJ2-3
v_call: TRBV5-6
d_call: TRBD1
clone_size: NA
cdr3_nt: TGTGCCAGCAGCTTGCAACCCGGGACAGGGGGGGTAGATACGCAGTATTTT
cdr3_aa: CASSLQPGTGGVDTQYF